The clone carrying this T cell receptor (beta chain) was observed at least ten times. This entry belongs to a study of Graves' ophthalmopathy and Graves' hyperthyroidism. CDR3 regions of TCR beta were amplified from RNA transcripts. The workflow started with a first-round RT-PCR run with HTBI primers and then moved on to a second-round multiplex PCR. TCRdb used MiXCR to reprocess the multiplex PCR reads, holding one entry per CDR3 protein. This sample has 350,000 to 450,000 distinct CDR3 sequences; about 18% occur once, and the top ten carry 1.6%. The CDR3 extends over 13 amino acids. V lost 5 bases to trimming and J lost 0 bases, with 7 bases between them. Germline V CDR1 and CDR2: MNHEY, SVGEGT.

The chain has TRBV6-2 or TRBV6-3 and TRBJ1-1, with D hard to call. The source is a woman younger than 30 with Graves' ophthalmopathy. The source material was peripheral blood. CDR3 residues: CASSPWMNTEAFF. For the CDR3, the DNA is TGTGCCAGCAGTCCGTGGATGAACACTGAAGCTTTCTTT.